One sample yielded the 11 T cell receptor beta chains listed below, sequenced in a study of technical replicates of blood from a handful of donors. Produced via immunoSEQ multiplex PCR; TCRdb's table is partial and in-frame only. The sample holds more than 75,000 clones, 92% seen once. Sequencing was carried out using T cells isolated from PBMCs. The receptors derive from a human donor in good health.

This chain uses TRBV18 with TRBJ1-4; D is possibly TRBD1 (6 bases). The V gene lost 2 bases and the J gene lost 0 bases, with 10 bases spanning the gap. Germline CDR1 KGHSH, CDR2 LQKENI. The CDR3 has 16 residues. The CDR3 nucleotides are TGTGCCAGCTCACCAAACAGGGTGTCAACTAATGAAAAACTGTTTTTT. It yields the protein CASSPNRVSTNEKLFF.

The chain employs TRBV6-1 and TRBJ2-5; 7 bases agree with TRBD2. V trimming: 8 bases; J trimming: 1 base; junction bases outside the gene matches: 7. This CDR3 is 14 amino acids long. The germline V gene has CDR1 MNHNS and CDR2 SASEGT. CDR3 sequence (DNA): TGTGCCAGCGCGAGGGGACTACTCCAAGAGACCCAGTACTTC. Its protein product is CASARGLLQETQYF.

CDR3 sequence (DNA): TGTGCCAGCAGTGAAGACCCCTGGGAGGCGGGGGAGCAGTACTTC. Its translation: CASSEDPWEAGEQYF. The J gene is TRBJ2-7, the V gene TRBV6-1, with D possibly being TRBD2 (6 bases). The CDR3 runs to 15 residues. Germline CDR1 MNHNS, CDR2 SASEGT. Trimming left V 1 base short and J 7 bases short, with 17 bases between.

The chain is built from TRBV7-8 and TRBJ1-1; D gene ambiguous. The CDR3 is 16 residues long. CDR1 SGHVS and CDR2 FQNEAQ come from the germline V gene. The ends were cut back, 2 bases at V and 5 bases at J, with 18 bases in the middle. CDR3 nucleotides: TGTGCCAGCAGCTTACGGAGGGCCCGTGAAGAGACTGAAGCTTTCTTT. This codes for CASSLRRAREETEAFF.

V usage is TRBV5-8 and J usage is TRBJ1-2; 12 bases line up with TRBD1. With V trimmed by 4 bases and J by 3 bases, 7 bases remained unmatched. CDR1 SGHTS and CDR2 YDEGEE come from the germline V gene. The CDR3 sequence is 16 residues long. CDR3 DNA sequence: TGTGCCAGCAGCCCCCAGGGACAGGGGGCCTACTATGGCTACACCTTC. Protein: CASSPQGQGAYYGYTF.

V is TRBV5-1 and J is TRBJ1-1, with a possible D match to TRBD1 (5 bases). The CDR3 loop spans 15 amino acids. Germline CDR1 reads SGHRS; CDR2 reads YFSETQ. Trimming pared 4 bases from V and 1 base from J, leaving 14 bases between. CDR3: CASSLGGRANTEAFF. The CDR3 DNA is TGCGCCAGCAGCCTGGGCGGCAGGGCGAACACTGAAGCTTTCTTT.

This chain links TRBV2 with TRBJ1-6; tentative D call: TRBD1 (5 bases). In germline, CDR1 is SNHLY, CDR2 FYNNEI. The CDR3 is 12 amino acids. Trimming shortened V by 9 bases and J by 5 bases, and 8 bases separated the two germline ends. The CDR3 sequence: CARQENNSPLHF. The CDR3 bases are TGTGCCAGACAGGAAAATAATTCACCCCTCCACTTT. The full variable domain, completed using reference TRBV2 and TRBJ1-6, is EPEVTQTPSHQVTQMGQEVILRCVPISNHLYFYWYRQILGQKVEFLVSFYNNEISEKSEIFDDQFSVERPDGSNFTLKIRSTKLEDSAMYFCARQENNSPLHFGNGTRLTVT.

The V gene is TRBV28, the J gene TRBJ1-1, with D unresolved. The V and J ends lost 6 bases and 6 bases respectively, with 11 bases between them. Looked up from germline, CDR1 is MDHEN and CDR2 is SYDVKM. The CDR3 spans 12 residues. The CDR3 spells CASRTSRPEAFF. CDR3 coding DNA: TGTGCCAGCAGGACAAGTCGGCCTGAAGCTTTCTTT.

This chain links TRBV6-1 with TRBJ2-7; 8 bases are shared with TRBD1. The CDR3 length is 16 residues. CDR1 is MNHNS, CDR2 SASEGT, per germline. After removal of 4 bases from V and 0 bases from J, the junction contained 8 bases not matched to a gene. The CDR3 region has the DNA TGTGCCAGCAGTGGAGGGGCAGGGGGCATCTCCTACGAGCAGTACTTC. This codes for CASSGGAGGISYEQYF.

The rearrangement uses TRBV19 and TRBJ1-4, with TRBD1 matching 8 bases. This CDR3 comprises 14 residues. J gave up 4 bases and V 5 bases, and 3 bases lay outside the gene matches. CDR1 and CDR2 from the germline V gene are LNHDA and SQIVND (reference sequence). In DNA, the CDR3 is TGTGCCAGTAGTGGGACAGGCCGTAATGAAAAACTGTTTTTT. Translated: CASSGTGRNEKLFF.

This rearrangement joins TRBV6-6 to TRBJ2-7; 10 bases align to TRBD2. Trimming cost V 5 bases and J 0 bases; bases outside gene matches: 4. The CDR3 totals 15 residues. Germline CDR1 MNHNY, CDR2 SVGAGI (reference sequence). CDR3 amino acids: CASSASGGSSYEQYF. The CDR3, as DNA: TGTGCCAGCAGTGCTAGCGGGGGCAGCTCCTACGAGCAGTACTTC.